This entry lists 5 T cell receptor beta chains sequenced from one sample in a study of metastatic and nonmetastatic thyroid tumors. TCRdb recomputed clones from the PCR reads via MiXCR. This table holds approximately 6,400 clones, roughly 3% found once. Every patient was untreated before thyroid surgery. The sequenced sample was tumor tissue. The receptors shown here come from a female donor with papillary thyroid cancer or a benign thyroid nodule (not recorded which). Some clones in this sample may be carry-over from other donors' samples.

By its share, this clone is medium-sized. This chain joins TRBV11-2 and TRBJ2-1, with 11 nucleotides matching TRBD2. Trimming at V came to 3 bases and at J to 7 bases, leaving 5 bases not matched to a gene. Germline values: CDR1 SGHAT, CDR2 FQNNGV. The CDR3 extends over 15 amino acids. CDR3 sequence reads: CASSLRLAGGNEQFF. The CDR3 nucleotides are TGTGCCAGCAGCTTGAGGCTAGCGGGAGGAAATGAGCAGTTCTTC. Using reference TRBV11-2 and TRBJ2-1 for the parts outside the CDR3, the full variable domain is EAGVAQSPRYKIIEKRQSVAFWCNPISGHATLYWYQQILGQGPKLLIQFQNNGVVDDSQLPKDRFSAERLKGVDSTLKIQPAKLEDSAVYLCASSLRLAGGNEQFFGPGTRLTVL.

Sample share makes this clone medium-sized (0.01 to 0.1%). The chain joins TRBV7-2 to TRBJ2-1; TRBD2 matches at 11 bases. The CDR3 contains 16 residues. Germline V gene lookup returns CDR1 SGHTA and CDR2 FQGNSA. J was trimmed by 2 bases and V by 4 bases; bases with no gene match: 4. CDR3 coding DNA: TGTGCCAGCAGCTCAATAGCGGGGGGGGCCTACAATGAGCAGTTCTTC. It yields the protein CASSSIAGGAYNEQFF.

In its sample, this clone was seen many times. At one end, the junction sequence differs from germline, possibly due to a read error. The rearrangement links TRBV7-7 to TRBJ2-5; D gene unclear. In germline, CDR1 is SSHAT, CDR2 FNYEAQ (reference sequence). The CDR3 covers 13 residues. CDR3 residues: CASSYGPQETQYF. The CDR3 nucleotides read TGTGCTAGCAGCTACGGTCCTCAAGAGACCCAGTACTTC.

On this clone itself: Being one base from a much bigger clone, this may be a read error. Other DNA variants within this sample encode the same CDR3. CDR3 sequence: CASSPIRLAGAGAGELFF. The CDR3 region has the DNA TGTGCCAGCTCACCGATAAGACTAGCGGGAGCCGGGGCTGGGGAGCTGTTTTTT. V is TRBV18 and J is TRBJ2-2, with 12 bases matching TRBD2. Losses at the gene ends were 3 bases for V and 8 bases for J; bases not matched to a gene: 13. Germline CDR1 reads KGHSH; CDR2 reads LQKENI. This CDR3 spans 18 amino acids.

This clone is judged medium-sized. The chain joins TRBV19 to TRBJ2-2, with D tentatively TRBD1 (5 bases). Germline V CDR1 and CDR2: LNHDA, SQIVND (reference sequence). The CDR3 is 14 amino acids. Trimming removed 10 bases at V and 4 bases at J, with 16 bases between. CDR3 region: CATKPQGSTGELFF. The DNA of the CDR3 is TGTGCCACCAAACCTCAGGGTAGCACCGGGGAGCTGTTTTTT.